This T cell receptor (beta chain) was sequenced during a study of blood T cell repertoires in COVID-19. Germline V lookup: CDR1 SGHTA, CDR2 FQGNSA. V lost 5 bases to trimming and J lost 3 bases; unmatched junction nucleotides: 6. CDR3 length: 15 residues. Assay used: immunoSEQ multiplex PCR; TCRdb lists only in-frame clones, some missing. The sample includes about 200,000 clones, 88% of them seen just once. The receptor's source is a man younger than 30 with active or convalescent COVID-19. Material for sequencing was peripheral blood. The chain has TRBV7-2 and TRBJ2-7; 11 nucleotides match TRBD2. The chain's CDR3 is CASSEGTSGYYEQYF. CDR3 bases: TGTGCCAGCAGCGAGGGGACTAGCGGATACTACGAGCAGTACTTC.